The 10 T cell receptor beta chains listed next were all sequenced from one sample in a study of kidney transplant recipient with SARS-CoV-2 infection. TCRdb processed the reads anew with MiXCR; each CDR3 protein has one entry. The sample carries 200,000 to 300,000 distinct CDR3 sequences, under 35% recorded once. Sequenced material: a blood sample, taken at baseline and on roughly day 110 from a kidney transplant recipient. All receptors come from a male patient aged 25 to 39 who had COVID-19 and was a kidney transplant recipient. The T cells may come from the graft donor.

This clonotype was recorded many times. The V gene is TRBV13, the J gene TRBJ2-7; D not resolved. CDR3 length: 12 amino acids. Trimming shortened V by 4 bases and J by 6 bases, and 10 bases separated the two germline ends. CDR1 is PRHDT, CDR2 FYEKMQ, per germline (reference sequence). CDR3 nucleotide sequence: TGTGCCAGCAGCTCACAGCCCGGCGAGCAGTACTTC. Its protein is CASSSQPGEQYF.

In its sample, this clonotype was seen many times. The genes are TRBV19 and TRBJ2-1; D gene ambiguous. This CDR3 is 16 amino acids long. Germline V gives CDR1 LNHDA, CDR2 SQIVND (reference sequence). V lost 5 bases to trimming and J lost 1 base, with 15 bases between them. The CDR3 loop is CASSPDRLGSYNEQFF. DNA of the CDR3: TGTGCCAGTAGTCCGGATCGATTGGGGTCCTACAATGAGCAGTTCTTC. Drawing the rest from reference TRBV19 and TRBJ2-1, the complete variable domain is DGGITQSPKYLFRKEGQNVTLSCEQNLNHDAMYWYRQDPGQGLRLIYYSQIVNDFQKGDIAEGYSVSREKKESFPLTVTSAQKNPTAFYLCASSPDRLGSYNEQFFGPGTRLTVL.

The sample holds many counts of this clonotype. This chain links TRBV3-1 with TRBJ2-2; D call uncertain. The V gene's germline CDR1 is LGHDT and CDR2 YNNKEL (reference sequence). This CDR3 comprises 18 residues. V lost 5 bases and J 5 bases, leaving 24 bases between the germline ends. As DNA, the CDR3 is TGTGCCAGCAGCGAAACAAATCCCATTTCAGGCTTGACCGGGGAGCTGTTTTTT. Translating it yields CASSETNPISGLTGELFF.

Notes on this clonotype: Possible read error: a much larger clone is one base away. The chain couples TRBV5-1 to TRBJ2-2, with 12 bases matching TRBD2. This CDR3 is built from 19 residues. Germline V lookup: CDR1 SGHRS, CDR2 YFSETQ. With 0 bases clipped from V and 4 bases from J, the junction kept 10 bases outside the gene matches. The CDR3 DNA is TGCGCCAGCAGCTTGGCCAGGCTAGCGGGAGGGTCGGGCACCGGGGAGCTGTTTTTT. Translated, it gives CASSLARLAGGSGTGELFF.

There are many counts of this clonotype. The V call is TRBV21-1, the J call TRBJ2-7; TRBD2, the table's D call, lacks a check against the DNA. TRBV21-1 is noted as a pseudogene. The CDR3 spans 15 residues. This chain's CDR3 is CASSKDRRVAAEQYF. DNA of the CDR3: TGTGCCAGCAGCAAAGATCGTCGGGTAGCGGCCGAGCAGTACTTC.

With regard to this clonotype: This clone may be a read error of a much larger clone one base away. The genes are TRBV13 and TRBJ2-4; a weak D match, TRBD2 (6 bases). The CDR3 is 14 residues long. Germline V gives CDR1 PRHDT, CDR2 FYEKMQ (reference sequence). The CDR3 region is CASSPTGLRYEQCF. For the CDR3, the DNA is TGTGCCAGCAGCCCGACGGGACTCCGCTACGAGCAGTGCTTC.

For this clonotype: A much bigger clone sits one base away, suggesting this may be a read error. The V call is TRBV27, the J call TRBJ2-4, with D maybe TRBD1 (5 bases). The DNA matches TRBJ2-7 better at its end, which makes the J call doubtful. Germline V gene sequence: CDR1 MNHEY, CDR2 SMNVEV (reference sequence). The CDR3 is 13 residues long. CDR3 bases: TGTGCCAGCACGGACATACCCAACTACGAGCAGTACTTC. Protein sequence: CASTDIPNYEQYF.

This clonotype was detected only once. Given a much more abundant clone one base away, this may be a read error. The CDR3 DNA follows: TGTGCCAGCAGTTGTCTGGCGCCTTACGGAAAGACCTATGGCTACACCTTC. Protein: CASSCLAPYGKTYGYTF. The chain couples TRBV6-5 to TRBJ1-2, with unresolved D. This CDR3 spans 17 amino acids. V was shortened by 4 bases and J by 4 bases, with 22 bases between the two germline ends. Germline CDR1 reads MNHEY; CDR2 reads SVGAGI.

As for this clonotype: Being one base from a much bigger clone, this may be a read error. V usage is TRBV6-5 and J usage is TRBJ1-6, with 9 bases that match TRBD1. Germline V gives CDR1 MNHEY, CDR2 SVGAGI. The CDR3 extends over 16 amino acids. The CDR3 region is CTSSLLGQGINSPLHF. The CDR3 DNA follows: TGTACCAGCAGTTTATTGGGACAGGGAATAAATTCACCCCTCCACTTT.

This clonotype was seen a handful of times. A much bigger clone sits one base away, suggesting this may be a read error. The V call is TRBV3-1, the J call TRBJ2-2; 7 bases map to TRBD2. Germline V gene data show CDR1 as LGHDT and CDR2 as YNNKEL (reference sequence). This CDR3 is built from 17 residues. CDR3 in DNA: TGTGCCAGCAACCAAGATTGGCGGGAGCCGAACACCGGGGAGCTGTTTTTT. Translating it yields CASNQDWREPNTGELFF. The variable domain in full, completed from reference TRBV3-1 and TRBJ2-2, reads DTAVSQTPKYLVTQMGNDKSIKCEQNLGHDTMYWYKQDSKKFLKIMFSYNNKELIINETVPNRFSPKSPDKAHLNLHINSLELGDSAVYFCASNQDWREPNTGELFFGEGSRLTVL.